This T cell receptor beta chain was documented in a study of neoadjuvant anti-PD-1 for oral cavity cancer. This clone has a handful of counts. Assay used: immunoSEQ multiplex PCR; TCRdb lists only in-frame clones, some missing. The data contain over 80,000 clones, under 85% of them singletons. The CDR3 loop spans 13 amino acids. Per the germline V gene, CDR1 is SGHNT and CDR2 is YYREEE (reference sequence). With 4 bases clipped from V and 5 bases from J, the junction kept 4 bases outside the gene matches. The V call is TRBV5-4, the J call TRBJ1-1; 8 bases agree with TRBD1. The sequences come from PBMCs, collected before nivolumab (anti-PD-1) treatment. The sequence was obtained from a person between 40 and 85 years old with oral cavity squamous cell carcinoma. The CDR3 DNA is TGTGCCAGCAGCATCGACAGGGGTACTGAAGCTTTCTTT. Its protein product is CASSIDRGTEAFF.